This T cell receptor beta chain was captured in a study of T cells in lung cancer brain metastases. The CDR3 contains 17 residues. The junction had 12 bases not matched to a gene; V was cut back by 1 base and J by 6 bases. CDR1 and CDR2 from the germline V gene are SGHNT and YYREEE (reference sequence). The assay was immunoSEQ multiplex PCR, and TCRdb's table has in-frame clones only and misses some. The table records more than 4,000 clones, 84% of them present only once. A few deparaffinized, unstained about 9 um sections supplied tumor areas macrodissected using marked H&E slides as a guide. The sequence was obtained from a woman between 50 and 59 years old with non-small cell lung cancer. Sequencing input: tumor tissue from the primary lung tumor. The rearrangement uses TRBV5-4 and TRBJ2-2; 7 bases are shared with TRBD1. The CDR3 region has the DNA TGTGCCAGCAGCTTGTCTCATAGGGGGCTCTTCGCCGGGGAGCTGTTTTTT. Translated, it gives CASSLSHRGLFAGELFF.